This T cell receptor (beta chain) was recorded in a study of glioma-infiltrating T cells. TCR alpha and beta CDR3 regions were amplified from RNA using iRepertoire nested multiplex PCR. Input was roughly 85-450 ng of tissue mRNA or PBMC total RNA. TCRdb passed the multiplex PCR reads through MiXCR, listing each CDR3 protein once. The sample holds 100,000 to 150,000 distinct CDR3 sequences, roughly 24% seen once. Germline trimming cut 1 base from V and 2 bases from J; bases unmatched to any gene: 7. This CDR3 spans 17 amino acids. CDR1 is SGHAT and CDR2 is FQNNGV in the germline V gene. Overall study results and limits: Non-neoplastic patients had below-expected tissue-blood divergence, while all gliomas exceeded expectation. CDR3 overlap between tissue and blood was very small.

For this clonotype: Its antigen is not identified.

This chain connects TRBV11-2 to TRBJ2-3; 9 nucleotides align to TRBD2. The clonotype was recovered from a human donor with low-grade glioma or glioblastoma, undergoing nonglioma brain surgery, or in good health (not recorded which). What was sequenced was glioma tissue, nonneoplastic brain tissue, or PBMCs (not recorded which). The CDR3 DNA reads as TGTGCCAGCAGCTTAGGCTCCCTAGCGGGACTCACAGATACGCAGTATTTT. The encoded protein is CASSLGSLAGLTDTQYF.